One T cell receptor (beta chain) is described in this entry. Its antigen is not known. These data are taken from a study of blood T cells in healthy people across ages. Study-wide points: Naive CD4+ cell counts and diversity both ran higher in long-lived than in aged donors.

Germline V gene sequence: CDR1 SGHAT, CDR2 FQNNGV. Losses at the gene ends were 3 bases for V and 0 bases for J; bases not matched to a gene: 12. The CDR3 contains 18 residues. PCR was performed a second time for about 7 to 12 cycles using a sample-barcoded 5' primer and a J-beta primer mix. TCRdb called the 5' RACE reads again in MiXCR, with one record for every CDR3 protein. The sample shows about 1.8 million distinct CDR3 sequences, 49% of them seen only once. The sequenced sample consisted of blood. The sequence was obtained from a middle-aged woman in good health. V is TRBV11-2 and J is TRBJ2-3; 7 bases agree with TRBD1. CDR3 sequence: CASSLGTVEGPSTDTQYF. As DNA, the CDR3 is TGTGCCAGCAGCTTGGGGACAGTTGAGGGCCCAAGCACAGATACGCAGTATTTT.